Included here is one T cell receptor (beta chain) sequence, with context. The entry originates in a study of blood T cell repertoires in COVID-19. Study-wide background: COVID-19 samples from acute and convalescent phases originated in the United States, Italy and Spain. Sources were T cells, B-cell-depleted T cells, or PBMCs; the material itself was cDNA or gDNA.

As processed by the authors: Amplification of reference gene primers provided the estimated nucleated cell counts. Method: immunoSEQ multiplex PCR; TCRdb's copy keeps in-frame clones and lacks some. The V and J calls and the clone size are those of that table, but D and trimming were determined from the DNA. The table records around 50,000 clones, around 89% of them present only once. CDR1 and CDR2 from the germline V gene are LGHDT and YNNKEL (reference sequence). V lost 0 bases and J lost 5; bases outside the gene matches: 2. This CDR3 comprises 14 residues. The material sequenced was peripheral blood. This sequence originates from a man in his fifties with active COVID-19. The rearrangement uses TRBV3-1 (or the pseudogene TRBV3-2) and TRBJ2-5; 8 bases are shared with TRBD1. DNA of the CDR3: TGTGCCAGCAGCCAAGAGGACAGGGAGGAGACCCAGTACTTC. It codes for CASSQEDREETQYF.